This TCR beta chain was captured in a study of blood T cell repertoires in COVID-19. Study details: The United States, Italy and Spain provided the acute and convalescent COVID-19 samples. Sample material is recorded as cDNA or gDNA derived from T cells, B-cell-depleted T cells, or PBMCs.

V lost 9 bases to trimming and J lost 5 bases, with 16 bases between them. CDR3 length: 14 residues. Germline CDR1 reads LNHDA; CDR2 reads SQIVND (reference sequence). Per the original methods: Amplification of reference gene primers was used by the study to estimate nucleated cell counts. Assay: immunoSEQ multiplex PCR; the TCRdb copy retains only in-frame clones and omits some. D and trimming come from the DNA, and the V and J calls and clone size come from that table. The table records approximately 360,000 clones, about 90% of them present only once. V gene TRBV19 combines with J gene TRBJ2-2; D possibly corresponds to TRBD1 (6 bases). This sequence was found in a man aged 35-49 years with acute or convalescent COVID-19. The source material was peripheral blood. This CDR3 is CASLRTERTGELFF. The CDR3 nucleotides read TGTGCCAGCTTACGGACAGAACGGACCGGGGAGCTGTTTTTT.